The 18 T cell receptor beta chains given below trace back to one sample, sequenced in a study of identical twins (dated by TCRdb to about 2016). Library preparation was by 5' RACE. Sequencing used an Illumina HiSeq 2000. The public reads were reprocessed in TCRdb via fastp at Q25 and MiXCR, keeping in-frame beta chains. One record per CDR3 amino acid sequence lists the most common genes and DNA. This sample comprises under 350,000 distinct CDR3 sequences, less than 9.5% of them detected only once. The ten largest clones capture 6% to 8.5% of the sample. The sample also formed part of further work on yellow fever vaccine responses in identical twins.

The sequenced material came from CD8+ T cells sorted from blood. All receptors derive from a woman aged 18-30 years in good health.

This clonotype appeared many times. The chain joins TRBV20-1 to TRBJ2-3; D might be TRBD2 (6 bases). CDR1 is DFQATT and CDR2 is SNEGSKA in the germline V gene (reference sequence). The V end was cut by 1 base, the J end by 0 bases, with 8 bases between. The CDR3 sequence is 14 residues long. The DNA for the CDR3 is TGCAGTGCTAGAGTAGCGGATAGCACAGATACGCAGTATTTT. Translated: CSARVADSTDTQYF.

The chain employs TRBV6-2 or TRBV6-3 and TRBJ2-7, with a possible D match to TRBD1 (6 bases). The germline V gene has CDR1 MNHEY and CDR2 SVGEGT. CDR3 length: 13 amino acids. V was pared by 2 bases and J by 7 bases, with 12 bases between. The CDR3 spells CASSYQGHREQYF. CDR3 sequence (DNA): TGTGCCAGCAGTTACCAGGGACATCGGGAGCAGTACTTC.

There are a few counts of this clonotype. The rearrangement links TRBV6-2 or TRBV6-3 to TRBJ2-7, with 7 bases that match TRBD1. The CDR3 loop spans 15 amino acids. The V gene's germline CDR1 is MNHEY and CDR2 SVGEGT. Trimming cost V 5 bases and J 6 bases; bases outside gene matches: 13. The CDR3 is CASSAGTVIFPEQYF. The DNA of the CDR3 is TGTGCCAGCAGTGCCGGGACAGTTATTTTTCCCGAGCAGTACTTC.

This sequence joins TRBV2 and TRBJ2-1; possible D gene TRBD2, 6 bases. This CDR3 spans 18 amino acids. V lost 6 bases and J 0 bases, leaving 21 bases between the germline ends. CDR1 and CDR2 from the germline V gene are SNHLY and FYNNEI. This CDR3 reads CASSAHAFSGSSYNEQFF. The CDR3 bases are TGTGCCAGCAGCGCCCATGCTTTTTCCGGGAGCTCCTACAATGAGCAGTTCTTC.

This clonotype was detected only a few times. The J gene is TRBJ2-7, the V gene TRBV18; 13 bases line up with TRBD2. Germline-derived CDR1 and CDR2 are KGHSH and LQKENI. V shed 0 bases, J shed 0 bases, and the junction held 5 bases outside the gene matches. The CDR3 spans 18 residues. This chain's CDR3 is CASSPPPLAGGNSYEQYF. CDR3 nucleotides: TGTGCCAGCTCACCACCGCCACTAGCGGGAGGGAACTCCTACGAGCAGTACTTC.

This clonotype has more than one count but fewer than ten. This sequence joins TRBV4-3 and TRBJ2-2; the D is unclear. The CDR3 extends over 13 amino acids. Between the trimmed V and J ends, which lost 0 bases and 8 bases, there was a span of 7 bases. In germline, CDR1 is LGHNA, CDR2 YSLEER. This chain's CDR3 is CASSQDIGGELFF. The CDR3 bases are TGCGCCAGCAGCCAAGATATTGGGGGGGAGCTGTTTTTT.

This clonotype was observed at least ten times. This chain joins TRBV19 and TRBJ2-1, with 9 bases that match TRBD1. This CDR3 contains 14 residues. Germline V CDR1 and CDR2: LNHDA, SQIVND (reference sequence). V lost 9 bases, J lost 7 bases, and 10 bases stayed unmatched. CDR3 protein: CASDLGTGRNEQFF. CDR3 DNA sequence: TGTGCCAGCGACCTAGGGACAGGGAGGAATGAGCAGTTCTTC.

This clonotype came up many times. The gene calls are TRBV4-3 and TRBJ1-3, with 7 nucleotides matching TRBD1. The CDR3 runs to 16 residues. Looked up from germline, CDR1 is LGHNA and CDR2 is YSLEER. Trimming removed 0 bases from V and 5 bases from J; junction bases left unmatched: 7. In nucleotides, the CDR3 is TGCGCCAGCAGCCAAGATAAGCAGGGGGGAAGAAACACCATATATTTT. Its protein is CASSQDKQGGRNTIYF.

This clonotype appeared a few times. The CDR3 sequence: CASSSFQDNEQFF. The CDR3 DNA follows: TGTGCCAGCAGTTCCTTCCAAGACAATGAGCAGTTCTTC. The chain joins TRBV27 to TRBJ2-1; D gene unclear. Germline lookup yields CDR1 MNHEY and CDR2 SMNVEV (reference sequence). CDR3 length equals 13 residues. V lost 4 bases and J lost 5, with 9 bases in between.

This clonotype was counted many times. This chain joins TRBV5-1 and TRBJ2-7; no firm D call. The CDR3 loop spans 13 amino acids. CDR1 SGHRS and CDR2 YFSETQ come from the germline V gene. The V end lost 3 bases, the J end lost 2 bases, and 9 bases lay between the germline ends. As DNA, the CDR3 is TGCGCCAGCAGCTCAGGTAGCCCCTACGAGCAGTACTTC. Translation: CASSSGSPYEQYF.

This clonotype was found a few times. The rearrangement links TRBV7-9 to TRBJ2-5, with 9 bases that match TRBD1. CDR1 is SEHNR, CDR2 FQNEAQ, per germline (reference sequence). The CDR3 is 14 amino acids. The V gene end was trimmed by 5 bases and the J gene end by 3 bases; junction bases not matched to a gene: 4. This CDR3 reads CASSSRDREETQYF. The CDR3 nucleotides read TGTGCCAGCAGCAGCCGGGACAGGGAAGAGACCCAGTACTTC.

This clonotype showed up just a few times. The V and J genes are TRBV4-3 and TRBJ1-6, with D possibly TRBD1 on 5 matching bases. The CDR3 has 13 amino acids. The germline gives CDR1 LGHNA, CDR2 YSLEER. V was clipped by 0 bases and J by 17 bases, with 14 bases between them. CDR3 residues: CASSQDAGRVIHF. The CDR3, as DNA: TGCGCCAGCAGCCAAGATGCAGGCAGGGTCATCCACTTT.

This clonotype occurred a few times. The V and J genes are TRBV11-2 and TRBJ2-4; TRBD1 matches 8 bases. CDR3 length: 18 amino acids. The trim removed 1 base at V and 3 bases at J, leaving 11 bases unmatched. Germline V CDR1 and CDR2: SGHAT, FQNNGV. CDR3 sequence reads: CASSLGRDGQGVKNIQYF. The CDR3 nucleotides read TGTGCCAGCAGCTTAGGCCGGGACGGACAGGGAGTCAAAAACATTCAGTACTTC.

This clonotype has only a few counts. The chain couples TRBV7-6 to TRBJ2-7; 8 bases match TRBD1. Germline values: CDR1 SGHVS, CDR2 FNYEAQ. J was trimmed by 1 base and V by 3 bases; bases with no gene match: 5. The CDR3 has 15 residues. In DNA, the CDR3 is TGTGCCAGCAGCTTCGGACAGGGAACTTCCTACGAGCAGTACTTC. Amino acids: CASSFGQGTSYEQYF.

A few counts support this clonotype. J is TRBJ2-2 and V is TRBV24-1; the D is unclear. Trimming pared 8 bases from V and 6 bases from J, leaving 12 bases between. Germline V gene data show CDR1 as KGHDR and CDR2 as SFDVKD. The CDR3 covers 13 residues. CDR3 in amino acids: CATTGLPAGELFF. CDR3 coding DNA: TGTGCCACCACGGGTCTCCCGGCCGGGGAGCTGTTTTTT.

This clonotype was seen more than once but under ten times. This chain uses TRBV10-2 with TRBJ1-1, with no clear D. Trimming took 3 bases from V and 0 from J, leaving 8 bases between them. The CDR3 spans 14 residues. The germline gives CDR1 WSHSY, CDR2 SAAADI. The CDR3 coding sequence is TGCGCCAGCAGTGAAGTTCGGCTGAACACTGAAGCTTTCTTT. It is translated as CASSEVRLNTEAFF.

This clonotype came up a few times. This rearrangement joins TRBV28 to TRBJ2-7; D possibly corresponds to TRBD2 (6 bases). V lost 8 bases and J 2 bases, leaving 16 bases between the germline ends. Germline V gives CDR1 MDHEN, CDR2 SYDVKM. The CDR3 is 14 amino acids. In DNA, the CDR3 is TGTGCCAGCCTCGCACCGGGACTGACCTACGAGCAGTACTTC. Its protein is CASLAPGLTYEQYF.

The sample holds a few counts of this clonotype. The chain uses TRBV6-1 and TRBJ2-7; TRBD1 matches at 7 bases. Germline CDR1 and CDR2: MNHNS and SASEGT. The CDR3 is 14 residues long. Losses at the gene ends were 3 bases for V and 3 bases for J; bases not matched to a gene: 5. The CDR3 nucleotides read TGTGCCAGCAGTGACTTGGACAGGTACTACGAGCAGTACTTC. Translated: CASSDLDRYYEQYF.